Each of the 23 T cell receptor beta chains below was sequenced from the same sample in a study of Ad26.COV2.S vaccination and SARS-CoV-2 variants. As for treatment: approximately 18 received Ad26.COV2.S at low or high dose, single or two shots; 5 received placebo; per-sample allocation not given. Sampling happened 63 days after the first vaccine or placebo injection. Sequencing used immunoSEQ multiplex PCR; TCRdb keeps in-frame clones, though not all of them. The table includes about 320,000 clones, about 86% detected once. The sequencing used peripheral blood, collected in a trial of Ad26.COV2.S vaccine versus placebo. The receptors were gathered from a person aged 18 to 65 who received the Ad26.COV2.S COVID-19 vaccine or a placebo.

The chain uses TRBV5-5 and TRBJ2-5; 11 bases map to TRBD2. The ends lost 0 bases at V and 2 bases at J; junction bases unmatched: 6. Germline CDR1 SGHKS, CDR2 YYEKEE (reference sequence). The CDR3 consists of 17 residues. The DNA for the CDR3 is TGTGCCAGCAGCTTGGTGGCTAGCGGGGGGAGGCAAGAGACCCAGTACTTC. The encoded protein is CASSLVASGGRQETQYF.

The CDR3 protein is CASTPSTYEQYF. As DNA, the CDR3 is TGTGCCAGCACCCCGTCCACCTACGAGCAGTACTTC. V is TRBV6-5 and J is TRBJ2-7; D not resolved. Germline V CDR1 and CDR2: MNHEY, SVGAGI. The CDR3 extends over 12 amino acids. V gave up 7 bases and J gave up 2 bases, with 9 bases separating them.

The DNA of the CDR3 is TGTGCCAGCAGCGCGGGACCGATAAATCAGCCCCAGCATTTT. This sequence encodes CASSAGPINQPQHF. The chain combines TRBV5-4 with TRBJ1-5; tentative D call: TRBD1 (5 bases). The CDR3 contains 14 residues. The germline CDR1 and CDR2 sequences are SGHNT and YYREEE (reference sequence). Trimming took off 4 bases at V and 4 bases at J, with 12 bases between the two ends.

In its sample, this clone was seen once. V usage is TRBV7-9 and J usage is TRBJ1-3; 8 bases match TRBD1. The V gene end was trimmed by 5 bases and the J gene end by 3 bases; junction bases not matched to a gene: 12. Looked up from germline, CDR1 is SEHNR and CDR2 is FQNEAQ (reference sequence). The length of the CDR3 is 17 residues. CDR3 sequence: CASSHGSATGGGNTIYF. DNA for the CDR3: TGTGCCAGCAGCCATGGGTCCGCTACAGGGGGTGGAAACACCATATATTTT.

The rearrangement joins TRBV7-9 to TRBJ2-7; TRBD1 agrees at 7 bases. The germline V gene encodes CDR1 SEHNR and CDR2 FQNEAQ (reference sequence). Trimming removed 5 bases from V and 4 bases from J; junction bases left unmatched: 11. The CDR3 has 15 residues. The DNA of the CDR3 is TGTGCCAGCAGCCCCGGGACAGCCGAGCGATACGAGCAGTACTTC. Protein sequence: CASSPGTAERYEQYF.

This chain connects TRBV27 to TRBJ1-1; D is uncertain. The V end lost 4 bases, the J end lost 0 bases, and 18 bases lay between the germline ends. The CDR3 covers 17 residues. The germline gives CDR1 MNHEY, CDR2 SMNVEV (reference sequence). CDR3 nucleotide sequence: TGTGCCAGCAGTTCGAGGTCCCGCGGCATATTGAACACTGAAGCTTTCTTT. This sequence encodes CASSSRSRGILNTEAFF.

The genes are TRBV25-1 and TRBJ2-3; D is ambiguous. The V and J ends lost 4 bases and 1 base respectively, with 6 bases between them. This CDR3 is 13 amino acids long. Germline V gene data show CDR1 as MGHDK and CDR2 as SYGVNS. CDR3 sequence: CASSVTGTDTQYF. CDR3 bases: TGTGCCAGCAGTGTCACAGGCACAGATACGCAGTATTTT.

The chain carries TRBV25-1 and TRBJ1-6; tentatively, D is TRBD1 (6 bases). Germline V lookup: CDR1 MGHDK, CDR2 SYGVNS. Deletions cut 10 bases from V and 5 bases from J, with 12 bases between. The CDR3 loop spans 13 amino acids. As DNA, the CDR3 is TGTGCCACTAAAAGGGGGGATAATTCACCCCTCCACTTT. Amino acid sequence: CATKRGDNSPLHF.

This chain links TRBV5-1 with TRBJ2-7, with D tentatively TRBD2 (6 bases). The germline CDR1 and CDR2 sequences are SGHRS and YFSETQ. This CDR3 has 15 residues. The V end was cut by 1 base, the J end by 5 bases, with 16 bases between. CDR3 residues: CASSLKSSWRDEQYF. The CDR3 nucleotides read TGCGCCAGCAGCTTGAAGTCTAGCTGGAGGGACGAGCAGTACTTC.

The DNA of the CDR3 is TGTGCCAGTAGTTACGGCAGGGCAAAACTGTTTTTT. It codes for CASSYGRAKLFF. The genes are TRBV19 and TRBJ1-4, with D possibly matching TRBD1 (5 bases). V shed 5 bases and J shed 10 bases, with 11 bases lying between them. Germline V gene sequence: CDR1 LNHDA, CDR2 SQIVND (reference sequence). This CDR3 region has 12 residues.

V and J are TRBV5-1 and TRBJ2-7; 11 nucleotides match TRBD1. Germline CDR1 SGHRS, CDR2 YFSETQ. The CDR3 sequence is 15 residues long. The V segment lost 4 bases and the J segment 2 bases; nucleotides outside the gene matches: 5. CDR3 sequence: CASSHGTGGAYEQYF. The CDR3 DNA reads TGCGCCAGCAGCCATGGGACAGGGGGGGCCTACGAGCAGTACTTC.

This CDR3 reads CASSSGNNEQFF. CDR3 coding DNA: TGTGCCAGCAGTTCGGGCAACAATGAGCAGTTCTTC. The chain is built from TRBV12-3 or TRBV12-4 and TRBJ2-1; no firm D call. Deletions cut 4 bases from V and 5 bases from J, with 6 bases between. The CDR3 sequence is 12 residues long.

This clone was seen more than once but under ten times. The chain uses TRBV5-1 and TRBJ2-5, with TRBD1 as a possible D gene (5 bases). Germline CDR1 and CDR2: SGHRS and YFSETQ. This CDR3 comprises 15 residues. Trimming shortened V by 1 base and J by 5 bases, and 15 bases separated the two germline ends. CDR3 in DNA: TGCGCCAGCAGCTTGAGCAGGGCCGATCGGGAGACCCAGTACTTC. This encodes CASSLSRADRETQYF.

This chain's CDR3 is CASSLTGNSGNTIYF. CDR3 in DNA: TGTGCCAGCAGCCTGACAGGAAACTCTGGAAACACCATATATTTT. The chain uses TRBV6-5 and TRBJ1-3; perhaps TRBD1 as D (6 bases). This CDR3 is 15 amino acids long. With 6 bases removed from V and 0 bases from J, the gap between germline ends came to 12 bases. The germline V gene has CDR1 MNHEY and CDR2 SVGAGI.

Points on this clone: At one end, the junction sequence differs from germline, possibly due to a read error. V and J are TRBV6-4 and TRBJ2-1, with 10 bases lining up with TRBD2. The V gene's germline CDR1 is MRHNA and CDR2 SNTAGT. This CDR3 spans 16 amino acids. The chain's CDR3 is CASSNSSGSSYNEQFF. The CDR3 nucleotides are TGTGCCAGCAGTAACTCTAGCGGGAGCTCCTACAATGAGCAGTTCTTC.

The rearrangement uses TRBV6-5 and TRBJ1-1, with a tentative D call TRBD1 (5 bases). The V end was cut by 6 bases, the J end by 3 bases, with 11 bases between. This CDR3 contains 13 residues. CDR1 is MNHEY and CDR2 is SVGAGI in the germline V gene. The CDR3, as DNA: TGTGCCAGCAGGAGGGGAGGGGACACTGAAGCTTTCTTT. Translated, it gives CASRRGGDTEAFF.

V gene TRBV16 combines with J gene TRBJ1-1, with 7 bases fitting TRBD1. Germline V gene lookup returns CDR1 KGHSY and CDR2 FQNENV. V lost 0 bases and J lost 0; bases outside the gene matches: 7. This CDR3 is built from 17 residues. The CDR3 nucleotides are TGTGCCAGCAGCCAATCCCCACAGGGGCGGATGAACACTGAAGCTTTCTTT. As protein: CASSQSPQGRMNTEAFF. The variable domain in full, completed from reference TRBV16 and TRBJ1-1, reads GEEVAQTPKHLVRGEGQKAKLYCAPIKGHSYVFWYQQVLKNEFKFLISFQNENVFDETGMPKERFSAKCLPNSPCSLEIQATKLEDSAVYFCASSQSPQGRMNTEAFFGQGTRLTVV.

The table lists this clone with a count of one. This sequence joins TRBV7-8 and TRBJ2-1, with TRBD2 matching over 13 bases. Per the germline V gene, CDR1 is SGHVS and CDR2 is FQNEAQ. V gave up 5 bases and J gave up 15 bases; unmatched junction bases: 10. The CDR3 loop spans 14 amino acids. The CDR3 nucleotides read TGTGCCAGCAGCCTCCTAACTAGCGGGGGGGCCCGGTTCTTC. The encoded protein is CASSLLTSGGARFF.

This clone was detected a few times. The CDR3: CASSRGDVVTEAFF. The DNA for the CDR3 is TGCGCCAGCAGCCGGGGAGATGTAGTTACTGAAGCTTTCTTT. This chain joins TRBV5-1 and TRBJ1-1; D ambiguous. CDR3 size: 14 residues. With 4 bases removed from V and 5 bases from J, the gap between germline ends came to 15 bases. CDR1 SGHRS and CDR2 YFSETQ come from the germline V gene.

There are a few counts of this clone. The rearrangement uses TRBV11-2 and TRBJ1-3, with D possibly matching TRBD1 (5 bases). The V end lost 2 bases, the J end lost 2 bases, and 13 bases lay between the germline ends. CDR3 length: 16 amino acids. Germline lookup yields CDR1 SGHAT and CDR2 FQNNGV. CDR3 residues: CASSLTGTKAGNTIYF. The CDR3 nucleotides are TGTGCCAGCAGCTTAACCGGGACCAAAGCTGGAAACACCATATATTTT.

The chain uses TRBV6-2 or TRBV6-3 and TRBJ2-3, with D maybe TRBD2 (5 bases). Germline lookup yields CDR1 MNHEY and CDR2 SVGEGT. This CDR3 is 16 amino acids long. Trimming took off 6 bases at V and 4 bases at J, with 20 bases between the two ends. The CDR3 here is CASSDTGIKSPDTQYF. CDR3 sequence (DNA): TGTGCCAGCAGCGATACCGGGATTAAAAGCCCAGATACGCAGTATTTT.

The table lists this clone with a few counts. The V and J genes are TRBV5-1 and TRBJ1-1, with TRBD1 matching over 8 bases. V lost 2 bases to trimming and J lost 7 bases; unmatched junction nucleotides: 4. Per germline, CDR1 SGHRS and CDR2 YFSETQ. The CDR3 is 13 amino acids. DNA of the CDR3: TGCGCCAGCAGCTTTAGGACAGGGAATGAAGCTTTCTTT. Its protein is CASSFRTGNEAFF. Full variable domain (remainder filled in from reference TRBV5-1 and TRBJ1-1): KAGVTQTPRYLIKTRGQQVTLSCSPISGHRSVSWYQQTPGQGLQFLFEYFSETQRNKGNFPGRFSGRQFSNSRSEMNVSTLELGDSALYLCASSFRTGNEAFFGQGTRLTVV.

Details on this clone: Different DNA sequences within this sample yield the same CDR3. This chain links TRBV7-8 with TRBJ2-5; 7 nucleotides agree with TRBD1. Germline CDR1 SGHVS, CDR2 FQNEAQ. The length of the CDR3 is 14 residues. Losses at the gene ends were 5 bases for V and 1 base for J; bases not matched to a gene: 4. This chain's CDR3 is CASSRGTAQETQYF. CDR3 in DNA: TGTGCCAGCAGCCGAGGGACAGCCCAAGAGACCCAGTACTTC.